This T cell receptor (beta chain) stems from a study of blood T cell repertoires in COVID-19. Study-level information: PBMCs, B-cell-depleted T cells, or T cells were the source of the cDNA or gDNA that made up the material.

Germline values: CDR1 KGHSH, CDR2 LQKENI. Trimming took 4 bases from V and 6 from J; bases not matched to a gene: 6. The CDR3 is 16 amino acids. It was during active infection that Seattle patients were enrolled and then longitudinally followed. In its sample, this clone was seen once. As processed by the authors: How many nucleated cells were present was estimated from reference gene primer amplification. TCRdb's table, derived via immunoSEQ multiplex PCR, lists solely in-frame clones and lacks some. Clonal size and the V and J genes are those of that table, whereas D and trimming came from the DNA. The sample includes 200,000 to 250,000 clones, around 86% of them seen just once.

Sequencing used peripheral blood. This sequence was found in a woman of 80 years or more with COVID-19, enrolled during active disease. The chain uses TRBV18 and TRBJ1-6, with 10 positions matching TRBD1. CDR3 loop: CASSLTGGVLNSPLHF. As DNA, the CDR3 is TGTGCCAGCTCACTGACAGGGGGCGTCCTTAATTCACCCCTCCACTTT.